This T cell receptor beta chain was captured by sequencing in a study of tumor T cells in aggressive B-cell lymphoma. Sequencing used immunoSEQ multiplex PCR; TCRdb keeps in-frame clones, though not all of them. The sample shows 2,000 to 3,000 clones, 85% of them seen only once. The CDR3 has 14 amino acids. The V gene's germline CDR1 is LNHDA and CDR2 SQIVND (reference sequence). With V trimmed by 4 bases and J by 7 bases, 6 bases remained unmatched. This TCR was sampled from an adult with diffuse large B cell lymphoma. The chain combines TRBV19 with TRBJ1-5, with TRBD1 matching 8 bases. The specimen sequenced was tumor tissue. The CDR3 loop reads CASSTDRGRQPQHF. Written as DNA, the CDR3 is TGTGCCAGTAGTACTGACAGGGGAAGACAGCCCCAGCATTTT.